The 3 T cell receptor beta chains below were found in one sample sequenced in a study of T cell responses to AZD1222 COVID-19 vaccine. The method was immunoSEQ multiplex PCR; TCRdb's version includes in-frame clones alone and lacks a portion of them. The sample has about 45,000 clones; approximately 90% are singletons. Source: peripheral blood, taken 28 days after the second AZD1222 dose. The receptor set was obtained from an adult who received the AZD1222 COVID-19 vaccine.

This clone occurred a few times. The chain joins TRBV7-9 to TRBJ2-5; no clear D. Germline CDR1 SEHNR, CDR2 FQNEAQ (reference sequence). CDR3 length: 11 residues. V lost 5 bases and J lost 7, with 8 bases in between. The CDR3 region is CASSQIRTQYF. The CDR3 DNA follows: TGTGCCAGCAGCCAAATACGGACCCAGTACTTC. Drawing the rest from reference TRBV7-9 and TRBJ2-5, the complete variable domain is DTGVSQNPRHKITKRGQNVTFRCDPISEHNRLYWYRQTLGQGPEFLTYFQNEAQLEKSRLLSDRFSAERPKGSFSTLEIQRTEQGDSAMYLCASSQIRTQYFGPGTRLLVL.

The V gene is TRBV27, the J gene TRBJ2-5; D might be TRBD2 (6 bases). Germline-derived CDR1 and CDR2 are MNHEY and SMNVEV (reference sequence). This CDR3 contains 16 residues. The V end lost 5 bases, the J end lost 5 bases, and 21 bases lay between the germline ends. In DNA form, the CDR3 reads TGTGCCAGCAGTCAACCTTTACGGGAGAACCGGGAGACCCAGTACTTC. Protein: CASSQPLRENRETQYF.

This clone came up once. This chain connects TRBV9 to TRBJ1-4, with TRBD1 matching 12 bases. Germline V gives CDR1 SGDLS, CDR2 YYNGEE. Trimming removed 3 bases from V and 8 bases from J; junction bases left unmatched: 2. This CDR3 contains 14 residues. The CDR3 loop reads CASSAGTGGEKLFF. The CDR3 nucleotides are TGTGCCAGCAGCGCCGGGACAGGGGGCGAAAAACTGTTTTTT.